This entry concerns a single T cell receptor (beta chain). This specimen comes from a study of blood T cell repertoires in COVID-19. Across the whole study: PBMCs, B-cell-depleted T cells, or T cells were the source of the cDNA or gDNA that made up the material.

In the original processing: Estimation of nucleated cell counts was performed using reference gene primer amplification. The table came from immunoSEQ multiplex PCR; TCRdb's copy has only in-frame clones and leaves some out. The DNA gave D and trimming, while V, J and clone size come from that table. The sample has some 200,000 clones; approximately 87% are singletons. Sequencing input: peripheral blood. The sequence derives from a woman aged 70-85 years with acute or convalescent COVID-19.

In DNA, the CDR3 is TGCAGCGTTGTGGTTAGCGGGTACCCCCGGGAAGAGACCCAGTACTTC. Protein product: CSVVVSGYPREETQYF. The rearrangement joins TRBV29-1 to TRBJ2-5; 7 nucleotides agree with TRBD2. The CDR3 spans 16 residues. Germline assignment: CDR1 SQVTM and CDR2 ANQGSEA. V lost 4 bases to trimming and J lost 3 bases; unmatched junction nucleotides: 14. Supplemented by reference TRBV29-1 and TRBJ2-5, the full variable domain reads SAVISQKPSRDICQRGTSLTIQCQVDSQVTMMFWYRQQPGQSLTLIATANQGSEATYESGFVIDKFPISRPNLTFSTLTVSNMSPEDSSIYLCSVVVSGYPREETQYFGPGTRLLVL.